The sequence of this T cell receptor (beta chain) was determined in a study of shared clonotypes between healthy human individuals (dated by TCRdb to 2020 to 2022). In terms of the full investigation: A couple of women and a few men aged 18 to 49 years were included in the cohort. Leukapheresis yielded between about 0.94 and 9 billion PBMCs per donor. Libraries were prepared and TCR repertoires were sequenced by different laboratories using diverse techniques, in order to increase sequencing depth and limit assay-specific biases. Blood TCR repertoires of roughly five healthy adults were deeply sequenced to estimate repertoire size and the extent of clonotype sharing between individuals. Per donor, three plates each were used for CD4 naive and CD4 memory, two for CD8 naive, and one for CD8 memory.

CDR1 and CDR2 are drawn from the germline V gene: MGHRA, YSYEKL. V gives up 0 bases and J gives up 4 bases, and the segment between their germline ends measures 12 bases. The CDR3 spans 15 residues, from the cysteine through the phenylalanine. Only the CDR3 portion is preserved as DNA: 45 bases, with reading frame beginning at the first base. TCR CDR3 regions were amplified from genomic DNA by multiplex PCR using the deep immunoSEQ assay. Genomic DNA extracted from each cell subset was distributed evenly over all wells of several immunoSEQ 96-well plates, and each plate served as one replicate. For sorted subsets, 200 to 250 ng of genomic DNA, equivalent to some 30,000 T cell genomes, went into each replicate PCR. Purified libraries were measured with a Qubit 3.0 fluorometer, size-checked on a Bioanalyzer 2100, and measured again with the KAPA Library Quantification kit. A separate single-read 150-cycle Illumina NextSeq 550 flow cell was used to sequence each immunoSEQ 96-well plate. As for how the authors treated the data: Because the immunoSEQ output held only junctional sequences and lacked quality scores, the filtering could not match the filtering applied to full-length reads. To assign V/J genes and CDR3, sequences were annotated using PyIR, a Python wrapper for IgBLAST v1.9, with IMGT germline references. Reads were removed for weak V/J assignments (E-value above 1e-6), missing CDR3, stop codons, out-of-frame junctions, or ambiguous translated residues. A V3J clonotype was defined by an identical inferred V gene, J gene, and CDR3 amino acid sequence. The percentage overlap between two repertoires was calculated by dividing the number of shared unique clonotypes by the size of the smaller repertoire. RTK rarefaction, the Chao1 estimator, and Recon v2.1 estimates of unobserved clonotypes were used to assess repertoire richness. Generation probabilities were computed with OLGA for all TCRbeta clonotypes obtained by the gDNA method from a handful of donors. TCRdb's version of the immuneACCESS table is confined to in-frame rearrangements and falls short of the full clone set. An unresolved V gene accounts for under half of the shortfall where checked; the remainder is of unknown origin. That table is the source of V, J and clone size, and D and trimming were worked out from the DNA. The table for this sample lists some 2.1 million clones; approximately 95% of them were counted only once. The top ten constitute more than 0.1% of the sample.

Note on this clone: Its antigen target is currently unknown. Base quality data are lacking; no much larger clone is found one base away.

Donors were healthy HIV-negative adults with no recently reported acute infections or vaccinations. Every donor was a Caucasian adult residing in Nashville, Tennessee, USA. CD4+ T cells were enriched through magnetic negative selection, after which naive cells were positively selected on CD45RA and the remaining negative fraction served as the memory subset. Blood was obtained by leukapheresis, after which PBMCs were separated by Ficoll-Histopaque density gradient centrifugation and cryopreserved in liquid nitrogen vapor phase. Analytical flow cytometry was used to check the purity and quantity of every magnetically sorted T cell population. Genomic DNA was isolated from every sorted fraction and measured by UV absorbance on a Nanodrop 2000c. Findings and caveats that apply to the study as a whole: Pairwise subsampling led to the expectation that sequencing depth would affect the degree of clonotype sharing among donors. Sampling was restricted to blood, and TCR repertoires in tissues likely differ from the TCR repertoires found in blood. Larger estimated clonotype richness was generally found for naive subsets than for memory subsets. Compared with non-shared clonotypes, clonotypes shared by all four sorted-subset donors had higher generation probabilities. Around 5% of naive CD4, around 3.6% of naive CD8, around 2.3% of memory CD4, and roughly 0.4% of memory CD8 clonotypes were shared across a few donors. Incomplete sequencing was indicated by rarefaction of sorted-subset datasets, despite the large sequencing depth. The small number of donors limited the genetic and exposure-history diversity represented.

The sequence came from a man younger than 30 in good health. The sequencing input was naive CD4+ T cells sorted from blood. Reading the label with the study, this specimen's cell subset or site is: CD45RA+ positively selected. Rearrangement joined TRBV4-1 to TRBJ1-2, with TRBD1 perhaps the D gene, on 6 matching bases. The CDR3 is CASSQEGAGAYGYTF. In nucleotides, the sequence is TGCGCCAGCAGCCAAGAAGGGGCAGGGGCCTATGGCTACACCTTC.